These 27 T cell receptor beta chains were all obtained from the same sample, sequenced in a study of graft-versus-host responses after intestinal transplantation. Their recognized antigens are unknown. TCRdb keeps only in-frame clones here, not all; method: immunoSEQ multiplex PCR. Of about 85,000 clones detected, about four fifths appear once; the ten largest clones hold approximately 0.88%. The specimen comprised unstimulated CD4+ T cells sorted from spleen or lymph node cells, sampled before intestinal transplant. The receptors shown here come from a human donor who received an intestinal transplant.

The chain carries TRBV18 and TRBJ2-7; 12 nucleotides match TRBD2. V shed 6 bases and J 2 bases; nucleotides not matched to a gene: 5. This CDR3 spans 15 amino acids. Germline V gene data show CDR1 as KGHSH and CDR2 as LQKENI. The CDR3 sequence: CASSRLAGEPYEQYF. In nucleotides, the CDR3 is TGTGCCAGCTCCCGACTAGCGGGGGAGCCCTACGAGCAGTACTTC.

The CDR3: CAISESKGTEGYTF. Written as DNA, the CDR3 is TGTGCCATCAGTGAGTCGAAAGGGACAGAGGGCTACACCTTC. The chain is built from TRBV10-3 and TRBJ1-2, with TRBD1 identical over 7 bases. Germline CDR1 reads ENHRY; CDR2 reads SYGVKD. The length of the CDR3 is 14 residues. J was trimmed by 8 bases and V by 0 bases; bases with no gene match: 6.

The rearrangement joins TRBV5-1 to TRBJ1-3; 7 bases fit TRBD1. Germline V lookup: CDR1 SGHRS, CDR2 YFSETQ. The CDR3 is 13 residues long. The V and J ends lost 2 bases and 8 bases, in that order; junction bases with no gene match: 4. This chain's CDR3 is CASSLGGDDTIYF. CDR3 DNA: TGCGCCAGCAGCTTAGGGGGCGATGACACCATATATTTT. Full variable domain (outside the CDR3, taken from reference TRBV5-1 and TRBJ1-3): KAGVTQTPRYLIKTRGQQVTLSCSPISGHRSVSWYQQTPGQGLQFLFEYFSETQRNKGNFPGRFSGRQFSNSRSEMNVSTLELGDSALYLCASSLGGDDTIYFGEGSWLTVV.

About this clone: Other DNA variants within this sample encode the same CDR3. The V call is TRBV5-1, the J call TRBJ1-4; 10 bases are a match to TRBD1. The CDR3 is 15 amino acids. Germline CDR1 is SGHRS and CDR2 is YFSETQ. V shed 3 bases and J 6 bases; nucleotides not matched to a gene: 5. CDR3 amino acids: CASSSDRGRDEKLFF. DNA for the CDR3: TGCGCCAGCAGCTCCGACAGGGGGCGTGATGAAAAACTGTTTTTT.

On this clone itself: Other DNA sequences in this sample translate to the same CDR3. The rearrangement joins TRBV27 to TRBJ2-7; D gene uncertain. V lost 5 bases and J lost 2, with 4 bases in between. Germline V gene sequence: CDR1 MNHEY, CDR2 SMNVEV (reference sequence). The CDR3 contains 11 residues. This CDR3 reads CASSNTYEQYF. The DNA for the CDR3 is TGTGCCAGCAGTAACACCTACGAGCAGTACTTC.

This rearrangement joins TRBV5-8 to TRBJ2-5, with D maybe TRBD2 (6 bases). Trimming removed 2 bases at V and 3 bases at J, with 11 bases between. The CDR3 loop spans 14 amino acids. Germline CDR1 reads SGHTS; CDR2 reads YDEGEE. CDR3: CASSLEGGKETQYF. As DNA, the CDR3 is TGTGCCAGCAGCTTAGAGGGAGGAAAAGAGACCCAGTACTTC.

This chain links TRBV5-5 with TRBJ2-1; a possible D gene is TRBD1 (5 bases). V was clipped by 0 bases and J by 3 bases, with 10 bases between them. The CDR3 sequence is 15 residues long. Germline loops: CDR1 SGHKS, CDR2 YYEKEE (reference sequence). The CDR3 DNA reads as TGTGCCAGCAGCTTGGAGTCAGGGTACTACAATGAGCAGTTCTTC. As protein: CASSLESGYYNEQFF. The full variable domain, completed using reference TRBV5-5 and TRBJ2-1, is DAGVTQSPTHLIKTRGQQVTLRCSPISGHKSVSWYQQVLGQGPQFIFQYYEKEERGRGNFPDRFSARQFPNYSSELNVNALLLGDSALYLCASSLESGYYNEQFFGPGTRLTVL.

This sequence joins TRBV29-1 and TRBJ2-1; possibly TRBD2 for D (7 bases). Per the germline V gene, CDR1 is SQVTM and CDR2 is ANQGSEA. Trimming took off 7 bases at V and 3 bases at J, with 16 bases between the two ends. The CDR3 length is 14 residues. The CDR3 DNA reads TGCAGCGCCCTATACGGGGGGCACTACAATGAGCAGTTCTTC. Translated, it gives CSALYGGHYNEQFF.

This clone showed up just once. This sequence joins TRBV29-1 and TRBJ2-7, with 9 bases aligning to TRBD1. The length of the CDR3 is 15 residues. Unmatched junction bases numbered 14, after V lost 6 bases and J lost 5 bases. Germline values: CDR1 SQVTM, CDR2 ANQGSEA. The CDR3 spells CSVAQQGQGWDEQYF. The CDR3 bases are TGCAGCGTGGCTCAGCAGGGACAGGGATGGGACGAGCAGTACTTC.

V and J are TRBV28 and TRBJ1-1; the match to TRBD1 covers 8 bases. Trimming at V came to 6 bases and at J to 5 bases, leaving 5 bases not matched to a gene. Germline CDR1 reads MDHEN; CDR2 reads SYDVKM. CDR3 size: 13 residues. For the CDR3, the DNA is TGTGCCAGCAGCGACAGGGGTGGGACTGAAGCTTTCTTT. The encoded protein is CASSDRGGTEAFF.

This chain joins TRBV6-5 and TRBJ2-1; 8 nucleotides align to TRBD2. The CDR3 is made up of 14 amino acids. Trimming removed 5 bases from V and 2 bases from J; junction bases left unmatched: 2. CDR1 and CDR2 from the germline V gene are MNHEY and SVGAGI. The CDR3 region has the DNA TGTGCCAGCAGTCCGGGACTAGCCTACAATGAGCAGTTCTTC. It specifies CASSPGLAYNEQFF.

The chain recombines TRBV27 with TRBJ1-6; no reliable D call. This CDR3 is built from 14 residues. Looked up from germline, CDR1 is MNHEY and CDR2 is SMNVEV (reference sequence). With 6 bases removed from V and 0 bases from J, the gap between germline ends came to 6 bases. The CDR3 protein is CASRPSSYNSPLHF. The CDR3 coding sequence is TGTGCCAGCAGGCCCAGCTCCTATAATTCACCCCTCCACTTT.

The table lists this clone with a count of one. This chain joins TRBV5-4 and TRBJ2-3, with 8 nucleotides matching TRBD1. Germline CDR1 reads SGHNT; CDR2 reads YYREEE (reference sequence). The V gene end was trimmed by 4 bases and the J gene end by 4 bases; junction bases not matched to a gene: 2. The CDR3 is 13 amino acids. For the CDR3, the DNA is TGTGCCAGCAGCGCAGGGGGCGCAGATACGCAGTATTTT. Protein sequence: CASSAGGADTQYF.

The V call is TRBV27, the J call TRBJ2-1; the D gene is possibly TRBD2 (5 bases). The length of the CDR3 is 13 residues. Germline CDR1 is MNHEY and CDR2 is SMNVEV (reference sequence). Trimming cost V 6 bases and J 9 bases, with 15 bases left between them. CDR3 residues: CASRLLEGGEQFF. The CDR3 DNA is TGTGCCAGCAGGCTACTAGAGGGCGGTGAGCAGTTCTTC.

CDR3 loop: CASSGRGFGTDTQYF. In nucleotides, the CDR3 is TGTGCCAGCAGTGGTAGGGGGTTTGGTACAGATACGCAGTATTTT. This sequence joins TRBV27 and TRBJ2-3, with a weak D call TRBD1 (6 bases). Germline CDR1 and CDR2: MNHEY and SMNVEV (reference sequence). V lost 5 bases, J lost 3 bases, and 15 bases lay in between. This CDR3 has 15 amino acids.

The chain is built from TRBV4-1 and TRBJ2-2, with 10 bases fitting TRBD2. With V trimmed by 6 bases and J by 5 bases, 12 bases remained unmatched. Germline V gene sequence: CDR1 MGHRA, CDR2 YSYEKL. The CDR3 length is 17 residues. The CDR3 nucleotides are TGCGCCAGCAGTCCAAGCCCTAGCGGGAGTGAAACCGGGGAGCTGTTTTTT. It yields the protein CASSPSPSGSETGELFF.

The DNA of the CDR3 is TGTGCCAGCAGCTTGCGCGACAGTTTGTACGATTCACCCCTCCACTTT. Translation gives CASSLRDSLYDSPLHF. The V and J genes are TRBV5-5 and TRBJ1-6; D might be TRBD1 (5 bases). Trimming stripped 1 base from V and 8 bases from J, with 16 bases between. This CDR3 contains 16 residues. Germline CDR1 and CDR2: SGHKS and YYEKEE (reference sequence).

The rearrangement uses TRBV9 and TRBJ1-4, with no clear D. V lost 4 bases, J lost 8 bases, and 12 bases lay in between. Germline assignment: CDR1 SGDLS and CDR2 YYNGEE. The CDR3 runs 13 residues. The CDR3 here is CASSPWAGEKLFF. The DNA for the CDR3 is TGTGCCAGCAGCCCTTGGGCCGGAGAAAAACTGTTTTTT.

This clone occurred a few times. The V call is TRBV28, the J call TRBJ1-5; unclear D gene. Per the germline V gene, CDR1 is MDHEN and CDR2 is SYDVKM. This CDR3 comprises 12 residues. The ends were cut back, 7 bases at V and 3 bases at J, with 7 bases in the middle. Here the CDR3 DNA reads TGTGCCAGCACCCCAGTCAATCAGCCCCAGCATTTT. Translation: CASTPVNQPQHF.

The genes are TRBV5-1 and TRBJ2-7; the D gene is possibly TRBD1 (6 bases). Germline-derived CDR1 and CDR2 are SGHRS and YFSETQ. This CDR3 comprises 13 residues. Trimming cost V 1 base and J 3 bases, with 8 bases left between them. The CDR3 sequence is CASSLRDIYEQYF. In DNA, the CDR3 is TGCGCCAGCAGCTTGCGGGACATCTACGAGCAGTACTTC.

V and J are TRBV28 and TRBJ2-1; a weak D match, TRBD2 (6 bases). Germline V gene sequence: CDR1 MDHEN, CDR2 SYDVKM. Deletions cut 3 bases from V and 9 bases from J, with 12 bases between. This CDR3 contains 13 residues. For the CDR3, the DNA is TGTGCCAGCAGTTTCCGACTAGTTATTGAGCAGTTCTTC. This translates into CASSFRLVIEQFF.

A single count supports this clone. V and J are TRBV30 and TRBJ2-1; 7 nucleotides match TRBD1. The CDR3 is made up of 18 amino acids. Trimming took 3 bases from V and 2 from J; bases not matched to a gene: 16. Germline V gene data show CDR1 as GTSNPN and CDR2 as SVGIG (reference sequence). CDR3 amino acids: CAWSTDRKFLLPYNEQFF. The CDR3 DNA follows: TGTGCCTGGAGCACGGACAGGAAGTTCTTACTACCCTACAATGAGCAGTTCTTC.

The chain recombines TRBV9 with TRBJ1-2, with unresolved D. The length of the CDR3 is 14 residues. Germline values: CDR1 SGDLS, CDR2 YYNGEE. The V end was cut by 0 bases, the J end by 8 bases, with 14 bases between. CDR3 in amino acids: CASSVESAPGGYTF. The CDR3, as DNA: TGTGCCAGCAGCGTAGAATCGGCCCCCGGGGGCTACACCTTC.

In its sample, this clone was seen once. The chain is built from TRBV15 and TRBJ2-2; D remains unclear. Germline V gene lookup returns CDR1 LNHNV and CDR2 YYDKDF (reference sequence). With 0 bases removed from V and 4 bases from J, the gap between germline ends came to 6 bases. This CDR3 comprises 14 residues. CDR3 DNA: TGTGCCACCAGCAGAGACTCCGTCACCGGGGAGCTGTTTTTT. This translates into CATSRDSVTGELFF.

The rearrangement joins TRBV18 to TRBJ1-1, with D possibly being TRBD1 (5 bases). The CDR3 consists of 13 residues. Germline loops: CDR1 KGHSH, CDR2 LQKENI. Trimming removed 3 bases from V and 4 bases from J, with 9 bases in between. CDR3: CASSPQGSTEAFF. The CDR3 DNA reads as TGTGCCAGCTCACCTCAGGGAAGCACTGAAGCTTTCTTT.

The J gene is TRBJ2-2, the V gene TRBV4-2; 10 bases are shared with TRBD2. Per the germline V gene, CDR1 is LGHNA and CDR2 is YNFKEQ. The V gene end was trimmed by 4 bases and the J gene end by 5 bases; junction bases not matched to a gene: 13. The CDR3 has 18 amino acids. The CDR3 spells CASSLSAGTSEGTGELFF. The CDR3 region has the DNA TGTGCCAGCAGCCTCTCGGCCGGGACTAGCGAGGGTACCGGGGAGCTGTTTTTT.

The chain has TRBV10-2 and TRBJ2-3; the match to TRBD2 covers 12 bases. The CDR3 covers 14 residues. The V gene's germline CDR1 is WSHSY and CDR2 SAAADI. Trimming took 4 bases from V and 5 from J; bases not matched to a gene: 1. CDR3 DNA sequence: TGCGCCAGCAGTGCGACTAGCGGGAGAGATACGCAGTATTTT. Translated: CASSATSGRDTQYF.